This T cell receptor beta chain emerged from a study of molecular identifiers for immune sequencing clone quantification. V was shortened by 1 base and J by 6 bases, with 13 bases between the two germline ends. Germline V gene sequence: CDR1 SEHNR, CDR2 FQNEAQ (reference sequence). CDR3 length: 15 amino acids. TCRdb re-analysed the PCR reads in MiXCR, keeping a single row per CDR3 protein. The profile shows about 510,000 distinct CDR3 sequences, less than 30% of them singletons. V is TRBV7-9 and J is TRBJ2-1; D gene unclear. This sequence originates from a human donor in good health. Some libraries in this study had Jurkat cell RNA spiked in. The sequenced sample was naive CD8+ T cells from blood, with Jurkat cell RNA spiked in. Subset meaning: FACS-sorted CD8+CD4-CCR7+CD45RA+ naive T cells. Here the CDR3 reads CASSLGSAESNEQFF. DNA for the CDR3: TGTGCCAGCAGCTTAGGGTCAGCAGAAAGCAATGAGCAGTTCTTC.